This TCR beta chain comes out of a study of shared clonotypes between healthy human individuals. Germline assignment: CDR1 MGHRA and CDR2 YSYEKL. The CDR3 is made up of 16 amino acids. V gave up 0 bases and J gave up 4 bases; unmatched junction bases: 7. The protocol was immunoSEQ multiplex PCR, while the TCRdb copy is restricted to in-frame clones and leaves out a portion. The table lists around 2.1 million clones, about 92% of them singletons. CD45RO-negative CD8 cells positively selected for CCR7 made up the naive population, which excluded terminally differentiated effector memory CD45RA+ cells. The chain employs TRBV4-1 and TRBJ2-7; 9 bases are shared with TRBD2. Sequencing was carried out using naive CD8+ T cells from PBMCs. This receptor was identified in a man between 18 and 35 years old in good health. Some clones in this sample may be carry-over from other donors' samples. The CDR3 sequence: CASSQDKGGRAYEQYF. The CDR3 DNA sequence: TGCGCCAGCAGCCAAGATAAAGGCGGGAGGGCATACGAGCAGTACTTC.